The source of this TCR beta chain is a study of vaccination and CD4 T cells after COVID-19. The overall study: Overlapping SARS-CoV-2, HCoV-NL63, HCoV-OC43 and HCoV-229E spike peptides stimulated the cells. Study-wide findings and caveats: Convalescent patients had a median roughly 86% of post-vaccine SARS-CoV-2-reactive clones that were detected only after vaccination, not before it.

Once obtained from cultured CD4+ T cells, the DNA was sequenced using the Oncomine TCR Beta short-read assay. TCRdb called the PCR reads again in MiXCR, with one record for every CDR3 protein. The table has about 5,400 distinct CDR3 sequences, roughly a third seen once. With 3 bases removed from V and 1 base from J, the gap between germline ends came to 6 bases. CDR3 length: 12 residues. Germline CDR1 is SQVTM and CDR2 is ANQGSEA. Note on this clonotype: Its antigen is unknown.

Treatment given: approximately 9-day PBMC culture with coronavirus spike peptide pools or control peptides (ViraFEST assay). During the years 2011-2018, before the COVID-19 pandemic, the unexposed donor's CD4+ T cells were collected. The TCR was taken from a human donor in good health. Sequenced material: CD4+ T cells from blood, cultured in vitro. This rearrangement joins TRBV29-1 to TRBJ2-5; no clear D. CDR3 protein: CSVEAAQETQYF. DNA for the CDR3: TGCAGCGTTGAGGCGGCCCAAGAGACCCAGTACTTC.